The entry below gives a single T cell receptor (beta chain) sequence along with its context. Its antigen remains unidentified. This sample is part of a study of cytotoxic CD8 clonotypes in ibrutinib-treated CLL. Overall study context: Responses: around 25 partial, 2 complete; after median around 64 months, around 14 stayed remitted, around twelve progressed. Once patients had received a median about eleven months of treatment, range 6 to 36, response samples were obtained.

The CDR3 runs 15 residues. In germline, CDR1 is MGHRA, CDR2 YSYEKL. The ends were cut back, 3 bases at V and 6 bases at J, with 15 bases in the middle. Notes on the study in general: Clonality (at baseline) was higher than in age-matched healthy donors and tracked circulating CD8+ T-cell counts. Clonality, elevated at ibrutinib response, dropped back toward baseline at progression.

Sequencing used immunoSEQ multiplex PCR; TCRdb keeps in-frame clones, though not all of them. The data contain some 140,000 clones, about 91% of them singletons. This TCR derives from a human donor with chronic lymphocytic leukemia. The sequences come from PBMCs, collected after 12 months of ibrutinib treatment. The chain links TRBV4-1 to TRBJ2-1; no definite D call. The CDR3 nucleotides are TGCGCCAGCAGCCATGAGGATACCCTTACCAATGAGCAGTTCTTC. Protein sequence: CASSHEDTLTNEQFF.